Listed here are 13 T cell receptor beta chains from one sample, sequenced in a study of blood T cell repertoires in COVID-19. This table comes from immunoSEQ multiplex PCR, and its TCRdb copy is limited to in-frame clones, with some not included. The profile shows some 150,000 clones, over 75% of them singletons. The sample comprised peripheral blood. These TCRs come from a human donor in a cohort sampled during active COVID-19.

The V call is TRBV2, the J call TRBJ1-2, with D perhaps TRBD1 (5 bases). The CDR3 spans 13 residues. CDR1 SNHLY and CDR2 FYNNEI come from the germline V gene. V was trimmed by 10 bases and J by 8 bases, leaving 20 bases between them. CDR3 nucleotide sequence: TGTGCCACTTCTCAAAGACAGTTTCAGGGCTACACCTTC. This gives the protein CATSQRQFQGYTF.

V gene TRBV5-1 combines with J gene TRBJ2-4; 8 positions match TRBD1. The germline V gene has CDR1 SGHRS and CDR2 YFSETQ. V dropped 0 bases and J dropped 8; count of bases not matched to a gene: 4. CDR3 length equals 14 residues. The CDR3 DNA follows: TGCGCCAGCAGCTTGGGAGGACAGGGTCACATTCAGTACTTC. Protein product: CASSLGGQGHIQYF.

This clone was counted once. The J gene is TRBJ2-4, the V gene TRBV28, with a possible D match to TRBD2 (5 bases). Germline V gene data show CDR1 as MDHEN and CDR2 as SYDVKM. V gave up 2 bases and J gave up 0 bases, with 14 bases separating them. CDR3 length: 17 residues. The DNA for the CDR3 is TGTGCCAGCAGTTTAAAATACCAAGGACTAGCCAAAAACATTCAGTACTTC. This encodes CASSLKYQGLAKNIQYF.

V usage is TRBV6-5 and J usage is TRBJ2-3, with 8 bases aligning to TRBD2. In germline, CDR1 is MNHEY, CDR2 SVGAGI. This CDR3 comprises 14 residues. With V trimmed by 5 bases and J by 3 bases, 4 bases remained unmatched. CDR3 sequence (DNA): TGTGCCAGCAGTATAAGCGGGGGAACAGATACGCAGTATTTT. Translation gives CASSISGGTDTQYF.

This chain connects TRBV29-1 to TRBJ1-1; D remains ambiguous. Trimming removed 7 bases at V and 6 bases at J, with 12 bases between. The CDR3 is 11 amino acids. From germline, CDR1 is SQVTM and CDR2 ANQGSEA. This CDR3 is CSAVAGPEAFF. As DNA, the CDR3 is TGCAGCGCAGTGGCGGGTCCTGAAGCTTTCTTT.

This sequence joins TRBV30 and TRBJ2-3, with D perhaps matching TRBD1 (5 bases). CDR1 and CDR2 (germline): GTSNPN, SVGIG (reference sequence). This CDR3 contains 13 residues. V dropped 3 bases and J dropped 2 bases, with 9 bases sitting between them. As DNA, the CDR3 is TGTGCCTGGAGCCAGGGTTTCACAGATACGCAGTATTTT. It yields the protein CAWSQGFTDTQYF.

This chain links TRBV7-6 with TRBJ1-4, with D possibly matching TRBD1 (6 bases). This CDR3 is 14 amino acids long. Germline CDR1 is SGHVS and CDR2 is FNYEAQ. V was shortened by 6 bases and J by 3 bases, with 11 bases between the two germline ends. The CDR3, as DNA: TGTGCCAGCAGGCCCGGGACATCTAATGAAAAACTGTTTTTT. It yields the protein CASRPGTSNEKLFF.

Here the CDR3 DNA reads TGTGCCAGCAGTCCCATTGGTCGTCAGCCGAAGGAGAATTCACCCCTCCACTTT. Amino acids: CASSPIGRQPKENSPLHF. The rearrangement uses TRBV6-2 or TRBV6-3 and TRBJ1-6; the D is unclear. The germline V gene has CDR1 MNHEY and CDR2 SVGEGT. The CDR3 covers 18 residues. V was pared by 5 bases and J by 7 bases, with 24 bases between.

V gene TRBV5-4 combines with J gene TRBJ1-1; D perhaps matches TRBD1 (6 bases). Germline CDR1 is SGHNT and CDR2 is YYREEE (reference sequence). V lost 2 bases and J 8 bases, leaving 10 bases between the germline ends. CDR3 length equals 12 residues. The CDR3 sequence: CASSLTGYEAFF. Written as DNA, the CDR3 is TGTGCCAGCAGCTTAACAGGGTACGAAGCTTTCTTT.

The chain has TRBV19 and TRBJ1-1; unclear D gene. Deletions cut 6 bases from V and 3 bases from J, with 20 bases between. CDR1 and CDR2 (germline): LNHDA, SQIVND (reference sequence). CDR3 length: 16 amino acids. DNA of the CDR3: TGTGCCAGTAGAAAGACCTCTTACCTACGGGACACTGAAGCTTTCTTT. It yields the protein CASRKTSYLRDTEAFF. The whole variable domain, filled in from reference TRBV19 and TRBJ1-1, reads DGGITQSPKYLFRKEGQNVTLSCEQNLNHDAMYWYRQDPGQGLRLIYYSQIVNDFQKGDIAEGYSVSREKKESFPLTVTSAQKNPTAFYLCASRKTSYLRDTEAFFGQGTRLTVV.

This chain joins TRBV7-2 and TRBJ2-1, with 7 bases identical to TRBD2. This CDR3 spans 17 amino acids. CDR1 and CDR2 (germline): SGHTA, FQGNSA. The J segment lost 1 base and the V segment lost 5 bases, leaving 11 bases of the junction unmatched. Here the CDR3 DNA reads TGTGCCAGCAGCCCCACCAGGACTAGTGGATCCTACAATGAGCAGTTCTTC. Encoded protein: CASSPTRTSGSYNEQFF.

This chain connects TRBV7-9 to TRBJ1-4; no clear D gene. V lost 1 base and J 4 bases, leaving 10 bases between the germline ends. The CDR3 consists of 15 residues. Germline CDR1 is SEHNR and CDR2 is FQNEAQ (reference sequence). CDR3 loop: CASSLGGLDNEKLFF. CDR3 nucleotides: TGTGCCAGCAGCTTAGGAGGACTAGATAATGAAAAACTGTTTTTT.

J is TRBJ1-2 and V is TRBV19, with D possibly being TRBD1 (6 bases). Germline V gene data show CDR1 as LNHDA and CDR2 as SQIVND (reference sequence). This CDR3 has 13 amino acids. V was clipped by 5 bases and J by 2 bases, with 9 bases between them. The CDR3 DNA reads TGTGCCAGTAGTTACAGGGTAAACTATGGCTACACCTTC. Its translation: CASSYRVNYGYTF. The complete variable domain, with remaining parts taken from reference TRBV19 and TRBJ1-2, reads DGGITQSPKYLFRKEGQNVTLSCEQNLNHDAMYWYRQDPGQGLRLIYYSQIVNDFQKGDIAEGYSVSREKKESFPLTVTSAQKNPTAFYLCASSYRVNYGYTFGSGTRLTVV.